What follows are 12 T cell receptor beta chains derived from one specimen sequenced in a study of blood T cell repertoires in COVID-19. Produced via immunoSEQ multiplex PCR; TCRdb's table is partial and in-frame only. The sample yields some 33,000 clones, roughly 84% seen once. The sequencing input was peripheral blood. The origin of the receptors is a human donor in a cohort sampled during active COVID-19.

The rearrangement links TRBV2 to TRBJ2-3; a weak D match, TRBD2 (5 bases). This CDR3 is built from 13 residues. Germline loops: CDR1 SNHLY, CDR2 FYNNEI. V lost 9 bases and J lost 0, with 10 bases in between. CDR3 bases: TGTGCCAGAGAGGGATCTAGCACAGATACGCAGTATTTT. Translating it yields CAREGSSTDTQYF.

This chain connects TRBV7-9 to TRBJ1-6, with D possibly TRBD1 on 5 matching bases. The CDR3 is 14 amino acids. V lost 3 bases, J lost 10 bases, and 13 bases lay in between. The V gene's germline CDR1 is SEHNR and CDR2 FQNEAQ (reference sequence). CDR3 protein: CASSFWGEGSPLHF. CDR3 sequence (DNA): TGTGCCAGCAGCTTTTGGGGGGAAGGATCACCCCTCCACTTT.

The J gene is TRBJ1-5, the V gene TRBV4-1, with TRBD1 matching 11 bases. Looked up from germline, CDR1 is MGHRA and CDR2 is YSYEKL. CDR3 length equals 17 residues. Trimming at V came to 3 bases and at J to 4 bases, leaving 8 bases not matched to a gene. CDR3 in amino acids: CASSHTGTGGLNQPQHF. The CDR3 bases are TGCGCCAGCAGCCACACCGGGACAGGGGGTTTGAATCAGCCCCAGCATTTT.

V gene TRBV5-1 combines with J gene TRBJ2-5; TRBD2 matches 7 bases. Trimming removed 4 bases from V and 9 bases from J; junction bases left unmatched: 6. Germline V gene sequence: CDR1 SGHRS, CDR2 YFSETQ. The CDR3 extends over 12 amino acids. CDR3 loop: CASSGGDPPQYF. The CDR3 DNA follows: TGCGCCAGCAGCGGGGGGGATCCTCCCCAGTACTTC.

In DNA, the CDR3 is TGTGCCACCAGTGATCCTGGCACCCCAACCGGGGAGCTGTTTTTT. Translating it yields CATSDPGTPTGELFF. The chain joins TRBV24-1 to TRBJ2-2; D ambiguous. The CDR3 is 15 amino acids. Germline V gene data show CDR1 as KGHDR and CDR2 as SFDVKD. V was shortened by 3 bases and J by 5 bases, with 12 bases between the two germline ends.

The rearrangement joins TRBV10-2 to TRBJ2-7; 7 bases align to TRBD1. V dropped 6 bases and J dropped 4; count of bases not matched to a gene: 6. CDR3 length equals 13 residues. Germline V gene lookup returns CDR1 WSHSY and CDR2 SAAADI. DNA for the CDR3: TGCGCCAGCAGACGGGACAGCTTATACGAGCAGTACTTC. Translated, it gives CASRRDSLYEQYF.

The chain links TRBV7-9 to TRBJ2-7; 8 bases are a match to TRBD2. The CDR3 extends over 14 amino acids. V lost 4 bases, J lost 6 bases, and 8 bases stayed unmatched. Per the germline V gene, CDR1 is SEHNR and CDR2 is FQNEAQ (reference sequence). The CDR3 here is CASSSGLSGSEQYF. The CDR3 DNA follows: TGTGCCAGCAGCTCGGGGTTAAGCGGGAGCGAGCAGTACTTC.

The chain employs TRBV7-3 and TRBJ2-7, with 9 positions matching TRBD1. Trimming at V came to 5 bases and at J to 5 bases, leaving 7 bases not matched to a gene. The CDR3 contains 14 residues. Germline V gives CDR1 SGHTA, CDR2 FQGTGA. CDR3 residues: CASSAGTGSHEQYF. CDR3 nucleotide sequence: TGTGCCAGCAGCGCCGGGACAGGGTCCCACGAGCAGTACTTC. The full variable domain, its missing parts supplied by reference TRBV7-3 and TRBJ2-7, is GAGVSQTPSNKVTEKGKYVELRCDPISGHTALYWYRQSLGQGPEFLIYFQGTGAADDSGLPNDRFFAVRPEGSVSTLKIQRTERGDSAVYLCASSAGTGSHEQYFGPGTRLTVT.

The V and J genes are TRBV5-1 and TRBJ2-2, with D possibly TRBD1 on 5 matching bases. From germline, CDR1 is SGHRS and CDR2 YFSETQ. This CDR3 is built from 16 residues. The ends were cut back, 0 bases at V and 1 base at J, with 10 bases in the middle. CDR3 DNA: TGCGCCAGCAGCTTGGGGGCCACAGGGAACACCGGGGAGCTGTTTTTT. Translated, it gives CASSLGATGNTGELFF.

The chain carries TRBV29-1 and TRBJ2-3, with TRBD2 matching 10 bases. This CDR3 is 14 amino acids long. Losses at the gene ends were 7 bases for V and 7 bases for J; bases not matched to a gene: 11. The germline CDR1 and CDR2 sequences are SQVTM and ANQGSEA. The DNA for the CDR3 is TGCAGCGCAGATAGCGGGGGGCCCGGATATACGCAGTATTTT. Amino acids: CSADSGGPGYTQYF.

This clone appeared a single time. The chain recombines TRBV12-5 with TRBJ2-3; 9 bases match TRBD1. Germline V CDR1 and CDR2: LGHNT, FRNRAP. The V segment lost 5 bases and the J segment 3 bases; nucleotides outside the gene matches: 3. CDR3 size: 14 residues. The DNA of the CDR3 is TGTGCTAGTGGTCAGGACAGGGGAACAGATACGCAGTATTTT. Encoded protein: CASGQDRGTDTQYF.

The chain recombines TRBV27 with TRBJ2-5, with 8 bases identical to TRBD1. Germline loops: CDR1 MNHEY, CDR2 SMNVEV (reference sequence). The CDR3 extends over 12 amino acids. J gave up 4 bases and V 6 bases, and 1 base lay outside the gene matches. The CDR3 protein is CASRQGAETQYF. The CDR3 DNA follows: TGTGCCAGCAGGCAGGGGGCAGAGACCCAGTACTTC.